The 8 T cell receptor beta chains below come from one sample, sequenced in a study of OX40 agonist ivuxolimab in advanced cancers. The table came from immunoSEQ multiplex PCR; TCRdb's copy has only in-frame clones and leaves some out. The data show around 67,000 clones, with roughly 85% seen just once and approximately 1.3% held by the top ten. Sequenced material: CD4+ or CD8+ T cells sorted from blood, taken in a trial of the OX40 agonist ivuxolimab. The receptors were gathered from an adult with an advanced solid tumor such as melanoma, head and neck, liver or kidney cancer.

This chain connects TRBV28 to TRBJ2-4; D possibly corresponds to TRBD1 (8 bases). The germline gives CDR1 MDHEN, CDR2 SYDVKM. Deletions cut 6 bases from V and 9 bases from J, with 18 bases between. The CDR3 is 14 amino acids. The DNA for the CDR3 is TGTGCCAGCAGCCTAGAACAGGGGGGGAGCATTCAGTACTTC. Translation: CASSLEQGGSIQYF.

This chain uses TRBV9 with TRBJ1-2; 10 bases map to TRBD1. CDR1 is SGDLS, CDR2 YYNGEE, per germline. The CDR3 loop spans 16 amino acids. Losses at the gene ends were 4 bases for V and 10 bases for J; bases not matched to a gene: 16. CDR3 residues: CASSPGTGELVGAYTF. The CDR3 DNA is TGTGCCAGCAGCCCAGGGACAGGGGAGTTAGTGGGGGCCTACACCTTC.

As to this clone: Other DNA sequences in this specimen translate into the identical CDR3. The rearrangement links TRBV2 to TRBJ1-5, with D possibly matching TRBD1 (5 bases). The germline V gene encodes CDR1 SNHLY and CDR2 FYNNEI. The CDR3 is made up of 15 amino acids. V gave up 3 bases and J gave up 0 bases, with 9 bases separating them. CDR3: CASSERGGSNQPQHF. CDR3 sequence (DNA): TGTGCCAGCAGTGAGCGCGGGGGTAGCAATCAGCCCCAGCATTTT.

This chain connects TRBV6-5 to TRBJ2-7; 7 bases fit TRBD1. The V and J ends lost 5 bases and 1 base, in that order; junction bases with no gene match: 5. The length of the CDR3 is 14 residues. Germline V gives CDR1 MNHEY, CDR2 SVGAGI. Written as DNA, the CDR3 is TGTGCCAGCAGTCCCCGGGACAGATCCTACGAGCAGTACTTC. Translated, it gives CASSPRDRSYEQYF.

This clone was found once. The rearrangement links TRBV6-5 to TRBJ1-1; no definite D call. The ends were cut back, 2 bases at V and 6 bases at J, with 13 bases in the middle. The CDR3 runs 14 residues. Germline lookup yields CDR1 MNHEY and CDR2 SVGAGI. CDR3 loop: CASSYLSTDSEAFF. In DNA, the CDR3 is TGTGCCAGCAGTTACCTGAGCACGGATTCTGAAGCTTTCTTT.

The rearrangement joins TRBV7-2 to TRBJ2-5; maybe TRBD1 (6 bases). Trimming removed 3 bases at V and 1 base at J, with 12 bases between. There are 15 residues in the CDR3. Germline CDR1 SGHTA, CDR2 FQGNSA. CDR3 nucleotides: TGTGCCAGCAGCTTCCTACAGGGTCGCCAAGAGACCCAGTACTTC. This encodes CASSFLQGRQETQYF.

This clone was seen a handful of times. The CDR3 bases are TGTGCCAGCAGCTCCCGCGGGGGCAATCAGCCCCAGCATTTT. It translates to CASSSRGGNQPQHF. This chain joins TRBV7-9 and TRBJ1-5, with D unclear. Trimming removed 4 bases from V and 2 bases from J, with 9 bases in between. CDR1 and CDR2 from the germline V gene are SEHNR and FQNEAQ (reference sequence). CDR3 length: 14 amino acids.

The rearrangement uses TRBV11-2 and TRBJ2-5; no clear D. CDR1 is SGHAT, CDR2 FQNNGV, per germline. This CDR3 is built from 11 residues. Trimming removed 3 bases at V and 1 base at J, with 0 bases between. In nucleotides, the CDR3 is TGTGCCAGCAGCTTCCAAGAGACCCAGTACTTC. This codes for CASSFQETQYF.